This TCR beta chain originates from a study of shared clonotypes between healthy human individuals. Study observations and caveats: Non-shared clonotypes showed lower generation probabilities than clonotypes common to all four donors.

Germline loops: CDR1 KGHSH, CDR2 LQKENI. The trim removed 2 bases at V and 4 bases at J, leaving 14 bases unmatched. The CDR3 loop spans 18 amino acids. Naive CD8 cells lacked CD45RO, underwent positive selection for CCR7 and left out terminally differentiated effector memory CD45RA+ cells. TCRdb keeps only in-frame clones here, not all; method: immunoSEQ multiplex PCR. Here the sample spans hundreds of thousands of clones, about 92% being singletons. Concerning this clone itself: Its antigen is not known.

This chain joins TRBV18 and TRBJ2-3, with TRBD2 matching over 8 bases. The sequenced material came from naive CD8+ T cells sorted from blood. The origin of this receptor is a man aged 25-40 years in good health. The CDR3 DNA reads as TGTGCCAGCTCACCAACCCCCGGAAGCGGGAGATTCGCAGATACGCAGTATTTT. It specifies CASSPTPGSGRFADTQYF.